Each of the 15 T cell receptor beta chains below was sequenced from the same sample in a study of patients and donors after allogeneic stem cell transplantation. TCRdb fed the RT-PCR reads into MiXCR, producing one record per CDR3 protein. Of almost 90,000 distinct CDR3 sequences in the sample, roughly 5.2% are singletons; the top ten hold about 2.8%. The sequenced sample was blood, either unsorted or a sorted T cell fraction (not recorded which). These receptors all come from a human donor who was either an allogeneic HSCT recipient or a stem cell or donor lymphocyte infusion donor (not recorded which). It is not recorded whose cells these are; they may come from a transplant donor.

This clonotype was seen a handful of times. The chain has TRBV5-8 and TRBJ1-2; D possibly corresponds to TRBD1 (5 bases). The CDR3 totals 14 residues. The V gene's germline CDR1 is SGHTS and CDR2 YDEGEE. V was cut by 4 bases and J by 3 bases, with 13 bases left in between. CDR3 sequence reads: CASSRGPQDYGYTF. The CDR3 nucleotides read TGTGCCAGCAGCCGGGGACCGCAAGACTATGGCTACACCTTC. Looking up the rest from reference TRBV5-8 and TRBJ1-2 gives the full variable domain: EAGVTQSPTHLIKTRGQQATLRCSPISGHTSVYWYQQALGLGLQFLLWYDEGEERNRGNFPPRFSGRQFPNYSSELNVNALELEDSALYLCASSRGPQDYGYTFGSGTRLTVV.

The table lists this clonotype with a few counts. CDR3 bases: TGTGCCAGCAGCTTACACTTAGGGGTAATCTTGGACAGGGACGGTCTGAATTATAATTCACCCCTCCACTTT. It encodes CASSLHLGVILDRDGLNYNSPLHF. The rearrangement links TRBV11-2 to TRBJ1-6; 8 bases line up with TRBD1. CDR3 size: 24 residues. Unmatched junction bases numbered 28, after V lost 2 bases and J lost 4 bases. Germline V gene lookup returns CDR1 SGHAT and CDR2 FQNNGV.

This clonotype has ten or more counts. This rearrangement joins TRBV20-1 to TRBJ2-3; 11 bases agree with TRBD2. This CDR3 spans 17 amino acids. Unmatched junction bases numbered 12, after V lost 6 bases and J lost 1 base. Germline loops: CDR1 DFQATT, CDR2 SNEGSKA (reference sequence). CDR3 sequence: CSAITSGRAQGTDTQYF. CDR3 in DNA: TGCAGTGCCATAACTAGCGGGAGAGCTCAAGGCACAGATACGCAGTATTTT.

This clonotype was seen many times. The CDR3 reads CASSLKDPRDTQYF. In DNA, the CDR3 is TGTGCCAGCAGTTTAAAGGACCCGAGGGATACGCAGTATTTT. This chain uses TRBV27 with TRBJ2-3; unclear D gene. V lost 2 bases, J lost 6 bases, and 12 bases lay in between. This CDR3 is built from 14 residues. Germline V gene lookup returns CDR1 MNHEY and CDR2 SMNVEV (reference sequence).

This clonotype was seen ten or more times. The chain combines TRBV28 with TRBJ2-3; 8 bases agree with TRBD1. The CDR3 runs to 13 residues. The germline gives CDR1 MDHEN, CDR2 SYDVKM. V was clipped by 8 bases and J by 6 bases; unmatched bases: 7. CDR3: CASQGQVVDTQYF. The CDR3 DNA is TGTGCCAGCCAGGGACAGGTGGTCGATACGCAGTATTTT.

This sequence joins TRBV6-1 and TRBJ2-7; tentatively, D is TRBD1 (7 bases). Germline V CDR1 and CDR2: MNHNS, SASEGT. The CDR3 runs 14 residues. Deletions cut 5 bases from V and 0 bases from J, with 11 bases between. In DNA form, the CDR3 reads TGTGCCAGCAGTACCCAGGGGGGCTCCTACGAGCAGTACTTC. It translates to CASSTQGGSYEQYF.

V gene TRBV5-4 combines with J gene TRBJ2-7; no reliable D call. The CDR3 sequence is 15 residues long. Germline V gene data show CDR1 as SGHNT and CDR2 as YYREEE (reference sequence). The ends were cut back, 3 bases at V and 5 bases at J, with 18 bases in the middle. The DNA of the CDR3 is TGTGCCAGCAGCTCCCTCCTAGAAGGCACCGACGAGCAGTACTTC. Translation: CASSSLLEGTDEQYF.

This clonotype was observed a single time. This chain links TRBV18 with TRBJ2-7; possibly TRBD1 for D (6 bases). V lost 1 base and J 5 bases, leaving 6 bases between the germline ends. Germline values: CDR1 KGHSH, CDR2 LQKENI. CDR3 length: 12 residues. CDR3 amino acids: CASSPQGDEQYF. In DNA, the CDR3 is TGTGCCAGCTCACCACAGGGGGACGAGCAGTACTTC.

This clonotype was seen at least ten times. V is TRBV5-1 and J is TRBJ2-5; 11 bases are shared with TRBD1. Germline CDR1 is SGHRS and CDR2 is YFSETQ. This CDR3 comprises 17 residues. Trimming cost V 3 bases and J 5 bases; bases outside gene matches: 12. The CDR3 DNA sequence: TGCGCCAGCAGCTCGAAGACTTGGACAGGGGGCGTTGAGACCCAGTACTTC. Translation: CASSSKTWTGGVETQYF.

The table lists this clonotype with many counts. This chain joins TRBV12-3 or TRBV12-4 and TRBJ1-3; possibly TRBD1 for D (5 bases). CDR3 length: 13 residues. Trimming took 0 bases from V and 9 from J, leaving 9 bases between them. Here the CDR3 reads CASSLADRPTIYF. CDR3 coding DNA: TGTGCCAGCAGTTTAGCCGACAGACCCACCATATATTTT.

Of note for this clonotype: This could be a read error, since a much larger clone is one nucleotide away. J is TRBJ1-1 and V is TRBV5-1; unclear D gene. CDR3 length: 14 amino acids. Germline V gene sequence: CDR1 SGHRS, CDR2 YFSETQ. Between the trimmed V and J ends, which lost 4 bases and 1 base, there was a span of 11 bases. DNA of the CDR3: TGCGCCAGCAGCCTTTTCGGCGGGAACACTGAAGCTTTCTTT. Protein product: CASSLFGGNTEAFF.

The genes are TRBV6-1 and TRBJ2-3; TRBD1 aligns across 8 bases. Germline CDR1 and CDR2: MNHNS and SASEGT. The junction had 6 bases not matched to a gene; V was cut back by 6 bases and J by 1 base. This CDR3 region has 15 residues. CDR3 amino acids: CASRTRGQGTDTQYF. CDR3 DNA: TGTGCCAGCAGAACCCGGGGACAGGGCACAGATACGCAGTATTTT.

This clonotype was counted at least ten times. The chain has TRBV10-3 and TRBJ2-1, with unresolved D. The germline V gene has CDR1 ENHRY and CDR2 SYGVKD. This CDR3 is built from 12 residues. Trimming shortened V by 6 bases and J by 5 bases, and 8 bases separated the two germline ends. The CDR3 DNA reads TGTGCCATCAGCCCGGCCCACAATGAGCAGTTCTTC. Protein product: CAISPAHNEQFF.

This chain links TRBV7-2 with TRBJ1-2; D is unclear. The CDR3 consists of 14 residues. V lost 3 bases and J lost 8, with 16 bases in between. CDR1 and CDR2 from the germline V gene are SGHTA and FQGNSA. CDR3 DNA: TGTGCCAGCAGCTTTGGTTCTGTCGGGCGAGGCTACACCTTC. Its translation is CASSFGSVGRGYTF.

This clonotype was seen repeatedly, ten times or more. Sequence at one end of the junction differs from germline and may be a read error. The chain has TRBV5-1 and TRBJ2-1; D call uncertain. Germline loops: CDR1 SGHRS, CDR2 YFSETQ. The CDR3 totals 12 residues. The CDR3 DNA reads as TGCGCCAGCAGCTTGGACTACGATGAGCAGTTCTTC. Its protein product is CASSLDYDEQFF.